One sample yielded the 11 T cell receptor beta chains listed below, sequenced in a study of blood T cell repertoires in COVID-19. Sequencing used immunoSEQ multiplex PCR; TCRdb keeps in-frame clones, though not all of them. The repertoire includes approximately 200,000 clones, about 88% of them detected once, and roughly 2.6% sits in the top ten. The source material was peripheral blood. These receptors were collected from a woman aged 60-75 years with acute or convalescent COVID-19.

The V call is TRBV24-1, the J call TRBJ2-1; 9 bases align to TRBD1. The germline CDR1 and CDR2 sequences are KGHDR and SFDVKD. J was trimmed by 5 bases and V by 3 bases; bases with no gene match: 7. The CDR3 has 16 residues. The CDR3 reads CATSDIQGAAHNEQFF. The DNA for the CDR3 is TGTGCCACCAGTGATATACAGGGGGCGGCCCACAATGAGCAGTTCTTC.

The chain is built from TRBV9 and TRBJ2-1; no reliable D call. The V gene lost 4 bases and the J gene lost 8 bases, with 7 bases spanning the gap. Germline V gene data show CDR1 as SGDLS and CDR2 as YYNGEE. This CDR3 has 11 residues. The CDR3 sequence: CASSSTDEQFF. CDR3 DNA sequence: TGTGCCAGCAGCTCTACAGATGAGCAGTTCTTC.

CDR3 sequence (DNA): TGTGCCAGCAGTTACAGGTTAGCATGGCCCCAGCATTTT. It encodes CASSYRLAWPQHF. The rearrangement uses TRBV6-5 and TRBJ1-5; D uncertain. Between the trimmed V and J ends, which lost 2 bases and 9 bases, there was a span of 11 bases. The germline gives CDR1 MNHEY, CDR2 SVGAGI. The CDR3 runs 13 residues.

The gene calls are TRBV11-2 and TRBJ2-2; 7 positions match TRBD1. The V segment lost 3 bases and the J segment 0 bases; nucleotides outside the gene matches: 4. CDR1 is SGHAT and CDR2 is FQNNGV in the germline V gene. The CDR3 has 16 residues. The CDR3 region has the DNA TGTGCCAGCAGCTTCGACGGACAGGCGAACACCGGGGAGCTGTTTTTT. Amino acids: CASSFDGQANTGELFF.

This sequence joins TRBV6-4 and TRBJ1-1, with D maybe TRBD1 (5 bases). The CDR3 has 14 residues. CDR1 is MRHNA and CDR2 is SNTAGT in the germline V gene. V was shortened by 4 bases and J by 5 bases, with 14 bases between the two germline ends. CDR3: CASSAGGYGTEAFF. In nucleotides, the CDR3 is TGTGCCAGCAGTGCCGGGGGGTATGGAACTGAAGCTTTCTTT.

About this clone itself: One base away lies a much larger clone, so this may be a sequencing read error. The chain is built from TRBV19 and TRBJ1-1; 10 nucleotides align to TRBD1. The V segment lost 6 bases and the J segment 1 base; nucleotides outside the gene matches: 8. Germline CDR1 and CDR2: LNHDA and SQIVND (reference sequence). CDR3 size: 16 residues. The CDR3 here is CASRKTGGAGNTEAFF. CDR3 bases: TGTGCCAGTAGGAAGACAGGGGGCGCAGGGAACACTGAAGCTTTCTTT.

This clone was seen once. V gene TRBV4-3 combines with J gene TRBJ2-4, with a weak D call TRBD2 (5 bases). Germline CDR1 reads LGHNA; CDR2 reads YSLEER. V lost 2 bases and J 7 bases, leaving 9 bases between the germline ends. CDR3 size: 13 residues. CDR3 loop: CASSQLASNIQYF. CDR3 nucleotides: TGCGCCAGCAGCCAACTAGCTTCGAACATTCAGTACTTC.

This chain links TRBV5-4 with TRBJ2-5; 9 bases line up with TRBD2. CDR1 SGHNT and CDR2 YYREEE come from the germline V gene (reference sequence). The V gene end was trimmed by 4 bases and the J gene end by 6 bases; junction bases not matched to a gene: 10. There are 15 residues in the CDR3. CDR3 nucleotide sequence: TGTGCCAGCAGCCGTCCCGGGACTAGCCGCCAGACCCAGTACTTC. Its protein product is CASSRPGTSRQTQYF. The complete variable domain, with remaining parts taken from reference TRBV5-4 and TRBJ2-5, reads ETGVTQSPTHLIKTRGQQVTLRCSSQSGHNTVSWYQQALGQGPQFIFQYYREEENGRGNFPPRFSGLQFPNYSSELNVNALELDDSALYLCASSRPGTSRQTQYFGPGTRLLVL.

This chain uses TRBV3-1 (or the pseudogene TRBV3-2) with TRBJ1-2; a possible D gene is TRBD1 (5 bases). CDR1 is LGHDT and CDR2 is YNNKEL in the germline V gene (reference sequence). The V end lost 2 bases, the J end lost 8 bases, and 12 bases lay between the germline ends. The CDR3 runs 13 residues. The CDR3 region has the DNA TGTGCCAGCAGCCAAATCTTGACAGCCGGCTACACCTTC. It codes for CASSQILTAGYTF.

This rearrangement joins TRBV28 to TRBJ1-4; the D is unclear. Trimming took off 3 bases at V and 8 bases at J, with 7 bases between the two ends. The CDR3 runs to 12 residues. The germline gives CDR1 MDHEN, CDR2 SYDVKM. The CDR3 DNA sequence: TGTGCCAGCAGTTTGAGGGTCGAAAAACTGTTTTTT. Its protein product is CASSLRVEKLFF. The complete variable domain, with remaining parts taken from reference TRBV28 and TRBJ1-4, reads DVKVTQSSRYLVKRTGEKVFLECVQDMDHENMFWYRQDPGLGLRLIYFSYDVKMKEKGDIPEGYSVSREKKERFSLILESASTNQTSMYLCASSLRVEKLFFGSGTQLSVL.

The CDR3 loop is CASSTLLAGGLETQYF. The CDR3, as DNA: TGTGCCAGTAGTACCCTACTAGCGGGGGGGCTGGAGACCCAGTACTTC. The chain has TRBV19 and TRBJ2-5; TRBD2 agrees at 13 bases. The germline V gene encodes CDR1 LNHDA and CDR2 SQIVND (reference sequence). This CDR3 spans 16 amino acids. V trimming: 4 bases; J trimming: 5 bases; junction bases outside the gene matches: 7. The complete variable domain, with remaining parts taken from reference TRBV19 and TRBJ2-5, reads DGGITQSPKYLFRKEGQNVTLSCEQNLNHDAMYWYRQDPGQGLRLIYYSQIVNDFQKGDIAEGYSVSREKKESFPLTVTSAQKNPTAFYLCASSTLLAGGLETQYFGPGTRLLVL.